The present TCR beta chain was sequenced within a study of blood T cell repertoires in COVID-19 (dated by TCRdb to 2018 to 2020). Turning to the overall study: Samples covering the acute and convalescent phases of COVID-19 were provided by collaborators in the United States, Italy and Spain. The material from the prospective study consisted of cDNA or gDNA derived from T cells, B-cell-depleted T cells, or PBMCs. Deeply sampled blood TCRbeta repertoires from subjects exposed to, actively infected with, or recovered from COVID-19 were included in the dataset. The repertoires were made available in a free public database intended to serve as a resource for research on the immune response to SARS-CoV-2. Samples came from the ongoing ImmuneRACE study (first 160 participants) plus 1,254 subjects from 6 global collaborators. Sample metadata almost always included a de-identified subject ID, COVID-19 status, age in years and sex. Where available, HLA class I and class II types were obtained from metadata supplied by the sample provider rather than from assay-based typing. Results the study describes overall, beyond this receptor: The amount of clinical and demographic metadata varied by source and participant and was provided uncurated.

A second Seattle source provided samples from volunteer blood donors who had recovered from COVID-19. Each collaborating institution followed its own protocols to collect whole blood in K2EDTA tubes. For TCRbeta analysis, collaborators shipped samples in one of three forms: frozen whole blood, isolated PBMCs, or DNA extracted from either of those sample types. With respect to this clone: Its antigen is currently not known. Base qualities were left out, and no much larger clone turns up one base away.

The immunoSEQ Assay, a bias-controlled multiplex PCR, was used to amplify TCRbeta CDR3 regions from genomic DNA. The paper's processing steps were these. Nucleated cell counts per sample were estimated from amplification of reference gene primers within the assay. To quantify the absolute abundance of each unique TCRbeta CDR3 rearrangement, sequence reads were collapsed and filtered. For each sample, productive Simpson clonality was calculated as the square root of Simpson's diversity index across productive rearrangements. TCRdb holds this immuneACCESS table with in-frame rearrangements only. Some clones are missing; in checked studies, unresolved V genes explain under half, and the rest has no known cause. The DNA was the basis for D and trimming; V, J and clone size are from that table. The sample has 200,000 to 250,000 clones on record, about 80% of them singletons. The top ten clones comprise over 2.5% of the sample.

Material for sequencing was peripheral blood. This TCR came from a woman under 40 who had recovered from COVID-19.

The CDR3 has the sequence CASSFLDLPTGYGYTF. The nucleotide sequence is given as TGTGCCAGCAGTTTCCTAGACCTCCCGACAGGGTATGGCTACACCTTC. The receptor chain draws on TRBV28 and TRBJ1-2, with 7 central nucleotides matching TRBD1. V is pruned by 3 bases and J by 5 bases, leaving 12 bases of the junction without a gene match. The CDR3 numbers 16 residues from cysteine through phenylalanine. The kept DNA is CDR3 alone, 48 bases in frame from the first base. Via the germline V gene, CDR1 is MDHEN and CDR2 SYDVKM.